The T cell receptor beta chain described here comes from a study of T-cell reconstitution after alpha-beta-depleted transplantation in children. The germline V gene has CDR1 SGHTA and CDR2 FQGNSA. The V and J ends lost 0 bases and 5 bases respectively, with 13 bases between them. The CDR3 covers 15 residues. Unique molecular identifiers were incorporated during preparation of the TCRbeta library. TCRdb used MiXCR to reprocess the PCR reads, holding one entry per CDR3 protein. The sample holds around 480,000 distinct CDR3 sequences; less than 35% are singletons and the top ten take roughly 2.5%. Source: PBMCs from the stem cell graft donor, taken from the stem cell graft. The receptor was derived from a human donor who donated a stem cell graft to a child with aplastic anemia. The chain links TRBV7-2 to TRBJ2-5, with D uncertain. CDR3 sequence: CASSLAARSGETQYF. The CDR3 coding sequence is TGTGCCAGCAGCTTAGCTGCCCGGTCTGGGGAGACCCAGTACTTC.